One sample yielded the 7 T cell receptor beta chains listed below, sequenced in a study of T cell repertoires in cytomegalovirus infection. MiXCR was run by TCRdb on the reads, yielding one entry per CDR3 protein. The sample lists fewer than 550,000 distinct CDR3 sequences; around a quarter were seen once. The sample was PBMCs. The receptors come from a human donor in good health (CMV status not recorded). Some clones in this sample may be carry-over from other donors' samples.

J is TRBJ2-2 and V is TRBV20-1; 9 bases fit TRBD1. V was pared by 5 bases and J by 6 bases, with 4 bases of the junction left unmatched. Germline CDR1 DFQATT, CDR2 SNEGSKA (reference sequence). This CDR3 contains 13 residues. The CDR3 loop reads CSAGTGRAGELFF. DNA of the CDR3: TGCAGTGCTGGGACAGGGAGGGCCGGGGAGCTGTTTTTT.

This clonotype was seen more than once but under ten times. The chain employs TRBV2 and TRBJ1-2; TRBD1 matches 9 bases. V dropped 6 bases and J dropped 4; count of bases not matched to a gene: 3. Germline assignment: CDR1 SNHLY and CDR2 FYNNEI. The CDR3 is made up of 13 amino acids. The CDR3 protein is CASRRQGVYGYTF. As DNA, the CDR3 is TGTGCCAGCAGGAGACAGGGGGTCTATGGCTACACCTTC.

This chain links TRBV27 with TRBJ1-6, with no clear D. This CDR3 is built from 15 residues. V lost 3 bases and J 7 bases, leaving 13 bases between the germline ends. Germline V gene sequence: CDR1 MNHEY, CDR2 SMNVEV (reference sequence). CDR3: CASSFRRGGNSPLHF. The CDR3 DNA is TGTGCCAGCAGTTTTAGGCGAGGCGGGAATTCACCCCTCCACTTT.

In its sample, this clonotype was seen many times. V is TRBV4-2 and J is TRBJ2-7, with 7 bases that match TRBD1. This CDR3 comprises 14 residues. V lost 5 bases and J lost 6; bases outside the gene matches: 10. Germline V gene data show CDR1 as LGHNA and CDR2 as YNFKEQ. The CDR3 spells CASSGQFRGSEQYF. The DNA for the CDR3 is TGTGCCAGCAGCGGCCAGTTCAGGGGGAGCGAGCAGTACTTC.

V and J are TRBV27 and TRBJ1-2; 7 nucleotides match TRBD1. The CDR3 is made up of 13 amino acids. Germline CDR1 MNHEY, CDR2 SMNVEV (reference sequence). Trimming took 0 bases from V and 8 from J; bases not matched to a gene: 3. This CDR3 reads CASSLSGGGGYTF. The CDR3 bases are TGTGCCAGCAGTTTATCAGGGGGCGGGGGCTACACCTTC.

This clonotype was seen many times. The genes are TRBV7-8 and TRBJ2-5, with TRBD2 identical over 11 bases. CDR3 length equals 14 residues. Germline lookup yields CDR1 SGHVS and CDR2 FQNEAQ. The junction had 5 bases not matched to a gene; V was cut back by 6 bases and J by 5 bases. The CDR3, as DNA: TGTGCCAGCAGTTCACTAGCGGGGGAGGAGACCCAGTACTTC. As protein: CASSSLAGEETQYF. The whole variable domain, remainder taken from reference TRBV7-8 and TRBJ2-5, is GAGVSQSPRYKVAKRGQDVALRCDPISGHVSLFWYQQALGQGPEFLTYFQNEAQLDKSGLPSDRFFAERPEGSVSTLKIQRTQQEDSAVYLCASSSLAGEETQYFGPGTRLLVL.

The chain uses TRBV7-6 and TRBJ2-7; D is undetermined. Germline V CDR1 and CDR2: SGHVS, FNYEAQ. The CDR3 is 17 amino acids. Trimming removed 4 bases from V and 2 bases from J, with 21 bases in between. CDR3 loop: CASSSSIVQERTYEQYF. CDR3 nucleotide sequence: TGTGCCAGCAGCTCATCCATCGTTCAGGAGAGGACCTACGAGCAGTACTTC.